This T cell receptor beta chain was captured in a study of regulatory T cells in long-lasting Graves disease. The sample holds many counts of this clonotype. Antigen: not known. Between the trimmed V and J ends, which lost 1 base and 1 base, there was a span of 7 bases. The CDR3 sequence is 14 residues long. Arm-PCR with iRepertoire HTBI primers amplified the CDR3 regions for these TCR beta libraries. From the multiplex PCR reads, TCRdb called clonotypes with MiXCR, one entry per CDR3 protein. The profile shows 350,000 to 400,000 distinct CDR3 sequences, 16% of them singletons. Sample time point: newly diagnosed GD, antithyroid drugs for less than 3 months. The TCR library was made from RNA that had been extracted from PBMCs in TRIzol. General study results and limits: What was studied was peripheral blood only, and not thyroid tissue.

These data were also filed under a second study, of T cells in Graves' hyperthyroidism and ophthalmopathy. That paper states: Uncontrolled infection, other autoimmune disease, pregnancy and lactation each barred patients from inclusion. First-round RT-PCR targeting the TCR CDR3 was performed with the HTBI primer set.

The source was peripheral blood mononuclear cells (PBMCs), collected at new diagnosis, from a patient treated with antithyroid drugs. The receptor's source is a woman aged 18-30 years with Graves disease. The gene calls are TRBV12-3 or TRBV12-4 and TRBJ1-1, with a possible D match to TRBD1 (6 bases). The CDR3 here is CASSLGTENTEAFF. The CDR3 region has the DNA TGTGCCAGCAGTTTAGGGACAGAGAACACTGAAGCTTTCTTT.